The rows below give T cell receptor beta chains drawn from one sample of a study of blood T cell repertoires in COVID-19. This table comes from immunoSEQ multiplex PCR, and its TCRdb copy is limited to in-frame clones, with some not included. This sample carries 45,000 to 50,000 clones, 75% to 85% of them seen once, and the ten largest clones take roughly 8.2%. Sequencing was carried out using peripheral blood. The source of these receptors is an elderly man in a cohort sampled during active COVID-19. Each CDR3 is given with its conserved first and last residue. The D gene is left open where the match is weak. Expanded clones get a size class; other rows say once, few or many, or leave the size out.

j_call,d_call,clone_size,v_call,cdr3_length,cdr3_nt,cdr3_aa
TRBJ2-1,-,-,TRBV9,15,TGTGCCAGCAGCCCCCAGAGCGGGCCTTACAATGAGCAGTTCTTC,CASSPQSGPYNEQFF
TRBJ2-7,TRBD1,-,TRBV6-2/TRBV6-3,16,TGTGCCAGCAGCCGCGTATCCGGGACAGCGGACTACGAGCAGTACTTC,CASSRVSGTADYEQYF
TRBJ1-4,-,-,TRBV5-6,15,TGTGCCAGCAGCTTGGGCGCAGGGCTGGGGGAAAAACTGTTTTTT,CASSLGAGLGEKLFF
TRBJ1-5,TRBD1,-,TRBV28,14,TGTGCCAGCAACCCCCCGAGGGGGCACCAGCCCCAGCATTTT,CASNPPRGHQPQHF
TRBJ2-1,-,-,TRBV10-1,13,TGCGCCAGCCGCGAAGGATCCCGGGGTGAGCAGTTCTTC,CASREGSRGEQFF
TRBJ2-7,-,-,TRBV7-9,15,TGTGCCAGCAGCTTGGGCAGGGGCCCCTCCTACGAGCAGTACTTC,CASSLGRGPSYEQYF
TRBJ1-2,-,-,TRBV6-6,13,TGTGCCAGCAGTCCCGGGGTTGGCTATGGCTACACCTTC,CASSPGVGYGYTF
TRBJ1-5,-,-,TRBV15,15,TGTGCCACCAGCAGAGGCGGGGCAGAAAATCAGCCCCAGCATTTT,CATSRGGAENQPQHF
TRBJ2-3,TRBD2,-,TRBV11-2,14,TGTGCCAGCAGCCCAACTAGCGGATCAGATACGCAGTATTTT,CASSPTSGSDTQYF
TRBJ1-2,-,-,TRBV6-2/TRBV6-3,15,TGTGCCAGCAGTTACGGTGGGCGTGGTAACTATGGCTACACCTTC,CASSYGGRGNYGYTF
TRBJ2-4,-,-,TRBV11-2,14,TGTGCCAGCAGGCTCCTCCTAGGGGAAAACATTCAGTACTTC,CASRLLLGENIQYF
TRBJ2-3,TRBD2,few,TRBV5-6,15,TGTGCCAGCAGTGGACTAGCGGGAAGCACAGATACGCAGTATTTT,CASSGLAGSTDTQYF
TRBJ2-7,-,-,TRBV14,14,TGTGCCAGCAGCCAAGATCTACAGGGTGGCAAGCAGTACTTC,CASSQDLQGGKQYF
TRBJ1-4,TRBD1,-,TRBV5-1,14,TGCGCCAGCAGCTTGGTAGGGGGCAATGAAAAACTGTTTTTT,CASSLVGGNEKLFF
TRBJ2-7,TRBD1,-,TRBV10-1,13,TGCGCCAGCAGTGAGGGGACAGAATACGAGCAGTACTTC,CASSEGTEYEQYF
TRBJ1-2,TRBD1,-,TRBV4-1,15,TGCGCCAGCAGCCAACTAGGGGGCTTCGGCTATGGCTACACCTTC,CASSQLGGFGYGYTF
TRBJ1-2,-,-,TRBV18,15,TGTGCCAGCTCCCTGGGCCAGGGCCCAAACTATGGCTACACCTTC,CASSLGQGPNYGYTF
TRBJ1-2,-,-,TRBV3-1/TRBV3-2,13,TGTGCCAGCAGTACAGGGTTCAACTATGGCTACACCTTC,CASSTGFNYGYTF
TRBJ1-5,-,-,TRBV2,14,TGTGCCAGCAGGGATTACAGGAACCCTCAGCCCCAGCATTTT,CASRDYRNPQPQHF
TRBJ1-2,TRBD1,-,TRBV2,16,TGTGCCAGCAGTGATAGTGGGACAGTCTCTAACTATGGCTACACCTTC,CASSDSGTVSNYGYTF
TRBJ2-3,TRBD2,-,TRBV7-2,15,TGTGCCAGCGGTGTGGCGGGGGGGGCCACAGATACGCAGTATTTT,CASGVAGGATDTQYF
TRBJ1-3,TRBD1,few,TRBV5-1,15,TGCGCCAGCAGCCGGGGACAGCCCGCAGGAAACACCATATATTTT,CASSRGQPAGNTIYF
TRBJ2-7,TRBD1,-,TRBV3-1/TRBV3-2,18,TGTGCCAGCAGCCAAGGAGGGAGGCCACAGGGGGGTGTAGCAGAGCAGTACTTC,CASSQGGRPQGGVAEQYF
TRBJ2-1,TRBD1,-,TRBV7-6,14,TGTGCCAGCAGCCGCTGGGACAGGGTCAATGAGCAGTTCTTC,CASSRWDRVNEQFF
TRBJ1-3,TRBD1,once,TRBV6-5,14,TGTGCCAGCAGCAGGACAGGGCCTGGAAACACCATATATTTT,CASSRTGPGNTIYF
TRBJ1-6,-,-,TRBV27,14,TGTGCCAGCAGTTCAGACAGGCGAGGTTCACCCCTCCACTTT,CASSSDRRGSPLHF
TRBJ1-1,TRBD1,-,TRBV18,12,TGTGCCAGCTCACAGGGGGCAAATGAAGCTTTCTTT,CASSQGANEAFF
TRBJ1-5,-,-,TRBV30,13,TGTGCCTGGAGTGTATCCAACAATCAGCCCCAGCATTTT,CAWSVSNNQPQHF
TRBJ2-2,-,-,TRBV11-1,14,TGTGCCAGCAGCCCGGGGACTAACACCGGGGAGCTGTTTTTT,CASSPGTNTGELFF
TRBJ1-3,-,-,TRBV9,17,TGTGCCAGCAGCGTCAGAGGTGTGGGGGCTAGGGGAAACACCATATATTTT,CASSVRGVGARGNTIYF
TRBJ1-6,-,once,TRBV6-2/TRBV6-3,15,TGTGCCAGCAGTTACCCGGCAGGGACATCGGCACCCCTCCACTTT,CASSYPAGTSAPLHF
TRBJ2-7,TRBD2,-,TRBV20-1,16,TGCAGTGCTAGTACCCCTAGCGGGTTATGGGTGAGAGAGCAGTACTTC,CSASTPSGLWVREQYF
TRBJ1-5,-,once,TRBV4-1,17,TGCGCCAGCAGCCAAGACGTAGAGGATGATAGCAATCAGCCCCAGCATTTT,CASSQDVEDDSNQPQHF
TRBJ1-5,-,medium-sized,TRBV11-2,15,TGTGCCAGCAGCTTAGGTCAGGGTAGCAATCAGCCCCAGCATTTT,CASSLGQGSNQPQHF
TRBJ2-5,TRBD2,-,TRBV10-2,14,TGCGCCAGCCTAGCGGGGGGTGGCCAAGAGACCCAGTACTTC,CASLAGGGQETQYF
TRBJ2-1,TRBD1,-,TRBV27,15,TGTGCCAGCAGTTTACGACAGGGGACCTACAATGAGCAGTTCTTC,CASSLRQGTYNEQFF
TRBJ1-3,-,few,TRBV4-1,15,TGCGCCAGCAGCCGAGTTTCCGCCCCAGGAAACACCATATATTTT,CASSRVSAPGNTIYF
TRBJ2-3,TRBD2,-,TRBV24-1,15,TGTGCCACCAGTGACCTCGGGACTAGCGAAGATACGCAGTATTTT,CATSDLGTSEDTQYF
TRBJ2-6,-,-,TRBV5-1,17,TGCGCCAGCAGCTTGGCTTCGGTCCGCTCTGGGGCCAACGTCCTGACTTTC,CASSLASVRSGANVLTF
TRBJ2-3,-,once,TRBV10-1,15,TGCGCCAGCAGTGATGTGGGAGCTCAGACAGATACGCAGTATTTT,CASSDVGAQTDTQYF
TRBJ2-1,TRBD1,-,TRBV30,13,TGTGCCTGGAGCCGGGACAGCCGGAATGAGCAGTTCTTC,CAWSRDSRNEQFF
TRBJ2-7,-,-,TRBV5-6,16,TGTGCCAGCAGCGGGCGACAAACAGGGTATACCTACGAGCAGTACTTC,CASSGRQTGYTYEQYF
TRBJ1-6,TRBD1,-,TRBV2,14,TGTGCCAGCGGGGGACAGGGGGTTGATTCACCCCTCCACTTT,CASGGQGVDSPLHF
TRBJ2-7,TRBD1,-,TRBV5-1,15,TGCGCCAGCAAGCAGGGGGCCCTCTCTGGATACGAGCAGTACTTC,CASKQGALSGYEQYF
TRBJ1-6,-,-,TRBV9,13,TGTGCCAGCAGCGACAGGGTGGGTTCACCCCTCCACTTT,CASSDRVGSPLHF
TRBJ1-1,-,-,TRBV4-1,17,TGCGCCAGCAGCGACTTCGGAAAACAGGGACGGTACAGTGAAGCTTTCTTT,CASSDFGKQGRYSEAFF
TRBJ1-5,TRBD1,-,TRBV19,16,TGTGCCAGTAGTTCGAACAGGGGGAACAGCAATCAGCCCCAGCATTTT,CASSSNRGNSNQPQHF
TRBJ2-1,TRBD2,-,TRBV4-1,15,TGCGCCAGCAGCCAAGGGGGACTAGGGGGCAATGAGCAGTTCTTC,CASSQGGLGGNEQFF
TRBJ2-7,TRBD1,once,TRBV18,14,TGTGCCAGCTCCCCAGGGACAGGGACATACGAGCAGTACTTC,CASSPGTGTYEQYF
TRBJ1-3,-,-,TRBV19,14,TGTGCCAGTTCGACAGGTCGTCCTGGAAACACCATATATTTT,CASSTGRPGNTIYF
TRBJ2-1,-,-,TRBV4-1,13,TGCGCCAGCAGCCAGAGGCCATACAATGAGCAGTTCTTC,CASSQRPYNEQFF
TRBJ1-6,TRBD1,-,TRBV7-9,16,TGTGCCAGCAGCAATATCGGACAGGGCTTAAATTCACCCCTCCACTTT,CASSNIGQGLNSPLHF
TRBJ2-6,TRBD2,-,TRBV3-1/TRBV3-2,18,TGTGCCAGCAGCCATAGCGGGAGAAACAGATATGGGGCCAACGTCCTGACTTTC,CASSHSGRNRYGANVLTF
TRBJ1-4,TRBD1,-,TRBV12-3/TRBV12-4,13,TGTGCCAGCAGAAGGGGGCCGGGGGAAAAACTGTTTTTT,CASRRGPGEKLFF
TRBJ2-7,-,-,TRBV5-1,14,TGCGCCAGCAGCTTGTTGGGCGCGTCCTACGAGCAGTACTTC,CASSLLGASYEQYF
TRBJ2-7,-,medium-sized,TRBV7-9,15,TGTGCCAGCAGCGCCACGGGGGGCGCGTCCTACGAGCAGTACTTC,CASSATGGASYEQYF